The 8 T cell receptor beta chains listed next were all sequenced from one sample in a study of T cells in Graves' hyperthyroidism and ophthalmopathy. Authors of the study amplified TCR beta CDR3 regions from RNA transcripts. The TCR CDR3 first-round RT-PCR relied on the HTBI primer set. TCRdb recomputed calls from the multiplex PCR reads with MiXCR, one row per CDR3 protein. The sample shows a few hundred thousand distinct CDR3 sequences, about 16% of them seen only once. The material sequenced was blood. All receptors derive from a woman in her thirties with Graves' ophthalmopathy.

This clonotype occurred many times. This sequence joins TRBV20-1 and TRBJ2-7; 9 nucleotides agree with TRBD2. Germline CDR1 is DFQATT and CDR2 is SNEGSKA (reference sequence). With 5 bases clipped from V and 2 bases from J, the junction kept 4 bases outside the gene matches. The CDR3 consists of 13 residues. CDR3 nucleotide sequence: TGCAGTGCTGGTAGCGGGGGTACCTACGAGCAGTACTTC. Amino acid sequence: CSAGSGGTYEQYF.

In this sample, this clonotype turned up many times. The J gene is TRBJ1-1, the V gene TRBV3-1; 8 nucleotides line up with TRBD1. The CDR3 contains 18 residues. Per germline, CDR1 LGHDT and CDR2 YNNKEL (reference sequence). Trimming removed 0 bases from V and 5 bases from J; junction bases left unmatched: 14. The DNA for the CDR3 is TGTGCCAGCAGCCAAGAAATACAGGGGGACATAAGTTGGACTGAAGCTTTCTTT. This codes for CASSQEIQGDISWTEAFF.

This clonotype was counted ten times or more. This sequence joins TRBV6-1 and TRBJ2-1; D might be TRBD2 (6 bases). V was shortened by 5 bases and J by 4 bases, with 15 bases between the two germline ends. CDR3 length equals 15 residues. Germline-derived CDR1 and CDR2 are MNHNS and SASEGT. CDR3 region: CASSPYRDSYNEQFF. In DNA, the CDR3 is TGTGCCAGCAGTCCCTATAGGGACTCGTACAATGAGCAGTTCTTC.

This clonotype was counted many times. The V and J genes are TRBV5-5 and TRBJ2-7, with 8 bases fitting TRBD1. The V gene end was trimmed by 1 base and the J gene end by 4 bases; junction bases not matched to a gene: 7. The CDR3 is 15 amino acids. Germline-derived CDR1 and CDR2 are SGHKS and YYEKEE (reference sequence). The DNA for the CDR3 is TGTGCCAGCAGCTTGCCTCAGGGGGCGCGTTACGAGCAGTACTTC. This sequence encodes CASSLPQGARYEQYF.

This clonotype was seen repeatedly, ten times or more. DNA for the CDR3: TGTGCCAGCAGTGAACCTCCTAGCGGGTGGACCTACGAGCAGTACTTC. Translated: CASSEPPSGWTYEQYF. The chain combines TRBV6-1 with TRBJ2-7, with 8 bases that match TRBD2. Germline trimming cut 2 bases from V and 2 bases from J; bases unmatched to any gene: 8. Germline CDR1 is MNHNS and CDR2 is SASEGT. This CDR3 has 16 residues.

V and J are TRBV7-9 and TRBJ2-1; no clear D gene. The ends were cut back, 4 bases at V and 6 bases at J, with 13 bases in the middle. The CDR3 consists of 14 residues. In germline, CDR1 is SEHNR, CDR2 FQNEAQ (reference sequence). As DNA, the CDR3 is TGTGCCAGCAGCTCGGCCAAGACTGGCAATGAGCAGTTCTTC. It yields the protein CASSSAKTGNEQFF.

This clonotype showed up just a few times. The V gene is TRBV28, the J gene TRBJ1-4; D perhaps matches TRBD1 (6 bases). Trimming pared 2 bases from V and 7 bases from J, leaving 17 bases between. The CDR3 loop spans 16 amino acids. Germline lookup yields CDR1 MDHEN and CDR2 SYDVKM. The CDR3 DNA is TGTGCCAGCAGTTTAGGTCCAGGGGAGATGAGTGAAAAACTGTTTTTT. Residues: CASSLGPGEMSEKLFF.

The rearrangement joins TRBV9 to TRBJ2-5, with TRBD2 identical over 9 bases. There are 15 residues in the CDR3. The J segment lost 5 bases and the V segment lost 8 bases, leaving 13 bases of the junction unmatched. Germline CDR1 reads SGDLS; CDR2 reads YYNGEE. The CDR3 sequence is CASTYSSGIQETQYF. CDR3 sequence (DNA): TGTGCCAGTACGTACTCTAGCGGGATCCAGGAGACCCAGTACTTC.